This is a list of T cell receptor beta chains from one sample in a study of blood T cell repertoires in COVID-19. Libraries were prepared by immunoSEQ multiplex PCR; TCRdb keeps only in-frame clonotypes and omits some of them. The repertoire holds approximately 65,000 clones, with about 91% as singletons. What was sequenced was peripheral blood. The receptors here all came from a woman aged 50 to 60 with active COVID-19. The CDR3 runs from the conserved cysteine through the conserved F or W. Each record gives: J gene, clone size, D gene, V gene, CDR3 DNA, CDR3 protein. A D gene is named only where the DNA matches it firmly. Clone sizes are given selectively: once, few, many, or a class where the clone is expanded.

>TRBJ2-7|-|-|TRBV10-1
TGCGCCAGCAGTGAAGGCCGCAGCGCCTACGAGCAGTACTTC
CASSEGRSAYEQYF
>TRBJ2-5|-|-|TRBV10-3
TGTGCCATCAGTGAGTCGACTCGTTGGAGTTCCCAGTACTTC
CAISESTRWSSQYF
>TRBJ1-4|-|-|TRBV30
TGTGCCTGGAGCGCAAACCGGGAGGAAAAACTGTTTTTT
CAWSANREEKLFF
>TRBJ2-2|-|TRBD2|TRBV9
TGTGCCAGCAGCGTAGACGTAAGCGGGAGGGGCACCGGGGAGCTGTTTTTT
CASSVDVSGRGTGELFF
>TRBJ2-7|-|TRBD2|TRBV25-1
TGTGCCAGCAGTGAATGGGGGGGACGACTAAGGGGTTACGAGCAGTACTTC
CASSEWGGRLRGYEQYF
>TRBJ2-1|-|-|TRBV12-3/TRBV12-4
TGTGCCAGCAGTTTATCGCGGCAGGGAGAGCAGTTCTTC
CASSLSRQGEQFF
>TRBJ2-1|-|TRBD2|TRBV11-2
TGTGCCAGCAGCTCAAGTTATCTAGCGGGAGCGAACGAGCAGTTCTTC
CASSSSYLAGANEQFF
>TRBJ2-6|-|-|TRBV19
TGTGCCAGTAGTATGACACAGGGTGGGGCCAACGTCCTGACTTTC
CASSMTQGGANVLTF
>TRBJ1-2|-|-|TRBV28
TGTGCCAGCAGTTTAATACTGGCGGCAGAGAAGCGTGGCTACACCTTC
CASSLILAAEKRGYTF
>TRBJ1-5|-|-|TRBV7-2
TGTGCCAGCAGCGGGGAGATTAGCAATCAGCCCCAGCATTTT
CASSGEISNQPQHF
>TRBJ1-5|-|TRBD1|TRBV6-4
TGTGCCAGCAGTGACCTTGGGACAGGGTTTCAGCCCCAGCATTTT
CASSDLGTGFQPQHF
>TRBJ2-1|once|-|TRBV28
TGTGCCGGAGGGGGAGGGGGGTATGAGCAGTTCTTC
CAGGGGGYEQFF
>TRBJ1-3|-|-|TRBV4-1
TGCGCCAGCAGCCAAGAGGGCAGGGGCGGTGGAAACACCATATATTTT
CASSQEGRGGGNTIYF
>TRBJ2-1|-|-|TRBV5-1
TGCGCCAGCAGCTTAACTAGCCAACCCAATGAGCAGTTCTTC
CASSLTSQPNEQFF
>TRBJ2-7|-|TRBD1|TRBV9
TGTGCCAGCAGCCCAGACAGGGAGTTCGGCTACGAGCAGTACTTC
CASSPDREFGYEQYF
>TRBJ2-2|-|-|TRBV2
TGTGCCAGCAGAATAAGGGGCGACAGGACCAACACCGGGGAGCTGTTTTTT
CASRIRGDRTNTGELFF
>TRBJ2-1|-|TRBD2|TRBV9
TGTGCCAGCAGCGCTAGCGGGCGGGGGGACAATGAGCAGTTCTTC
CASSASGRGDNEQFF
>TRBJ2-3|-|-|TRBV30
TGTGCCTGGAGTGTTGGCAGCACAGATACGCAGTATTTT
CAWSVGSTDTQYF
>TRBJ1-2|-|-|TRBV28
TGTGCCAGCAGGAACCCACAGGGTATCAACTATGGCTACACCTTC
CASRNPQGINYGYTF
>TRBJ1-1|-|-|TRBV5-8
TGTGCCAGCAGTCACATTCGGGGGATGAACACTGAAGCTTTCTTT
CASSHIRGMNTEAFF
>TRBJ2-7|-|-|TRBV11-3
TGTGCCAGCAGCACGACAGACCACTACGAGCAGTACTTC
CASSTTDHYEQYF
>TRBJ1-3|-|-|TRBV4-1
TGCGCCAGCAGCCAAGCTCGTGGAAACACCATATATTTT
CASSQARGNTIYF
>TRBJ2-7|-|TRBD2|TRBV5-4
TGTGCCAGCAGCCCGCCAATCGGGCGAGTAGCGGGAGGTGGAGAGCAGTACTTC
CASSPPIGRVAGGGEQYF
>TRBJ1-3|-|TRBD1|TRBV29-1
TGCAGCGTTGGGACAGGCTCTGGAAACACCATATATTTT
CSVGTGSGNTIYF
>TRBJ2-2|-|-|TRBV6-5
TGTGCCGGGGGGGCAGGGACCCGGGAGCTGTTTTTT
CAGGAGTRELFF
>TRBJ1-5|-|TRBD1|TRBV30
TGTGCCTGGAGTGCGACAGGGGGCCGTCAGCCCCAGCATTTT
CAWSATGGRQPQHF
>TRBJ1-1|-|TRBD1|TRBV3-1/TRBV3-2
TGTGCCAGCAGCCAGGGACAGCGGAACACTGAAGCTTTCTTT
CASSQGQRNTEAFF
>TRBJ1-4|-|-|TRBV18
TGTGCCAGCTCACCACCAAACACCGTTTTTGAAAAACTGTTTTTT
CASSPPNTVFEKLFF
>TRBJ2-6|-|-|TRBV2
TGTGCCAGCAGAGGACAGTTATCAGGGGCCAACGTCCTGACTTTC
CASRGQLSGANVLTF
>TRBJ2-5|-|-|TRBV5-1
TGCGCCAGCGCCGCAGGGGGCGGGAGTGGGCAAGAGACCCAGTACTTC
CASAAGGGSGQETQYF
>TRBJ1-2|-|TRBD1|TRBV7-8
TGTGCCAGCAGCTCCGACAGGGTCGGGAACTATGGCTACACCTTC
CASSSDRVGNYGYTF
>TRBJ2-1|-|-|TRBV27
TGTGCCAGCAGTTCTAACTCCTACAATGAGCAGTTCTTC
CASSSNSYNEQFF
>TRBJ2-7|-|-|TRBV7-3
TGTGCCAGCAGCCACACACAGGGTGAGCAGTACTTC
CASSHTQGEQYF
>TRBJ2-2|-|-|TRBV4-1
TGCGCCAGCAGCCCGGCGACAGTCAGCACCGGGGAGCTGTTTTTT
CASSPATVSTGELFF
>TRBJ2-1|-|-|TRBV3-1/TRBV3-2
TGTGCCAGCAGCCAAGTATCGGGGTGGAGCTCCTACAATGAGCAGTTCTTC
CASSQVSGWSSYNEQFF
>TRBJ2-3|-|TRBD2|TRBV7-9
TGTGCCAGCAGCTTTACACTAGCGGAACTCACAGATACGCAGTATTTT
CASSFTLAELTDTQYF
>TRBJ2-7|-|-|TRBV11-3
TGTGCCAGCAGCTTAAGCGGGCAGGGCCACGAGCAGTACTTC
CASSLSGQGHEQYF
>TRBJ2-5|-|TRBD1|TRBV5-1
TGCGCCAGCAGAGACAGGGGGCTCACAGAGACCCAGTACTTC
CASRDRGLTETQYF
>TRBJ2-1|-|-|TRBV4-1
TGCGCCAGCAGCCTACTTTTGGCCACAGCAAATGAGCAGTTCTTC
CASSLLLATANEQFF
>TRBJ2-1|-|TRBD2|TRBV7-3
TGTGCCAGCAGGATGGGTAGCGGGACTCTAAATGAGCAGTTCTTC
CASRMGSGTLNEQFF
>TRBJ1-5|few|-|TRBV6-1
TGTGCCAGCAGTGAACAGGGTATCGGCAATCAGCCCCAGCATTTT
CASSEQGIGNQPQHF
>TRBJ1-3|-|-|TRBV5-1
TGCGCCAGCAGCTTGGTGCCATTGTGGCAAAACTCTGGAAACACCATATATTTT
CASSLVPLWQNSGNTIYF
>TRBJ1-4|-|-|TRBV4-1
TGCGCCAGCAGCCGGCGGTTTAATGAAAAACTGTTTTTT
CASSRRFNEKLFF
>TRBJ2-5|-|-|TRBV24-1
TGTGCCACCAGTGAGAACCAAGGGGCCCGTGAGACCCAGTACTTC
CATSENQGARETQYF